What follows are 7 T cell receptor beta chains derived from one specimen sequenced in a study of blood T cell repertoires in COVID-19. TCRdb keeps only in-frame clones here, not all; method: immunoSEQ multiplex PCR. Of approximately 220,000 clones listed, 89% are singletons. The sequenced sample was PBMCs or T cells enriched from blood (not recorded which). Every receptor here comes from a young woman with acute COVID-19.

The gene calls are TRBV4-1 and TRBJ1-2, with no clear D. CDR3 length: 14 amino acids. Germline assignment: CDR1 MGHRA and CDR2 YSYEKL. V lost 1 base to trimming and J lost 1 base, with 7 bases between them. The CDR3 nucleotides read TGCGCCAGCAGCCAAGGTCACTTTAACTATGGCTACACCTTC. Translated, it gives CASSQGHFNYGYTF.

The V call is TRBV7-9, the J call TRBJ1-2; TRBD1 matches at 8 bases. CDR1 is SEHNR, CDR2 FQNEAQ, per germline (reference sequence). The CDR3 runs 15 residues. Germline trimming cut 5 bases from V and 8 bases from J; bases unmatched to any gene: 13. This CDR3 is CASSPDRVWDGGYTF. The CDR3 nucleotides are TGTGCCAGCAGCCCGGACAGGGTATGGGACGGGGGCTACACCTTC. The full variable domain, its missing parts supplied by reference TRBV7-9 and TRBJ1-2, is DTGVSQNPRHKITKRGQNVTFRCDPISEHNRLYWYRQTLGQGPEFLTYFQNEAQLEKSRLLSDRFSAERPKGSFSTLEIQRTEQGDSAMYLCASSPDRVWDGGYTFGSGTRLTVV.

The chain couples TRBV20-1 to TRBJ2-5, with TRBD2 matching over 12 bases. The CDR3 is 16 residues long. V was clipped by 3 bases and J by 2 bases; unmatched bases: 7. Germline V CDR1 and CDR2: DFQATT, SNEGSKA (reference sequence). DNA for the CDR3: TGCAGTGCTAGTCCAGGACTAGCGGGGACTCAAGAGACCCAGTACTTC. Its translation is CSASPGLAGTQETQYF.

The CDR3 DNA is TGTGCCAGCAGCCGACAGGGGGCGAATGAGCAGTTCTTC. It translates to CASSRQGANEQFF. The V gene is TRBV14, the J gene TRBJ2-1; TRBD1 matches at 10 bases. The germline V gene has CDR1 SGHDN and CDR2 FVKESK. The CDR3 is made up of 13 amino acids. J gave up 7 bases and V 4 bases, and 1 base lay outside the gene matches.

The genes are TRBV7-2 and TRBJ1-6; D ambiguous. Trimming cost V 2 bases and J 6 bases, with 17 bases left between them. This CDR3 has 17 residues. CDR1 is SGHTA, CDR2 FQGNSA, per germline. The CDR3 loop reads CASSLLLSQVANSPLHF. The CDR3 bases are TGTGCCAGCAGCTTACTTCTGTCTCAGGTCGCTAATTCACCCCTCCACTTT.

This rearrangement joins TRBV9 to TRBJ2-1; D perhaps matches TRBD2 (6 bases). CDR3 length: 15 amino acids. V lost 5 bases to trimming and J lost 0 bases, with 12 bases between them. Germline lookup yields CDR1 SGDLS and CDR2 YYNGEE. The CDR3 reads CASSWAGSSYNEQFF. The CDR3 nucleotides read TGTGCCAGCAGTTGGGCCGGGAGCTCCTACAATGAGCAGTTCTTC.

The chain recombines TRBV6-1 with TRBJ1-1; D remains ambiguous. The CDR3 sequence is 13 residues long. The V end lost 3 bases, the J end lost 4 bases, and 9 bases lay between the germline ends. Germline V CDR1 and CDR2: MNHNS, SASEGT. The CDR3 spells CASSDPGVTEAFF. CDR3 nucleotides: TGTGCCAGCAGTGACCCAGGTGTCACTGAAGCTTTCTTT.